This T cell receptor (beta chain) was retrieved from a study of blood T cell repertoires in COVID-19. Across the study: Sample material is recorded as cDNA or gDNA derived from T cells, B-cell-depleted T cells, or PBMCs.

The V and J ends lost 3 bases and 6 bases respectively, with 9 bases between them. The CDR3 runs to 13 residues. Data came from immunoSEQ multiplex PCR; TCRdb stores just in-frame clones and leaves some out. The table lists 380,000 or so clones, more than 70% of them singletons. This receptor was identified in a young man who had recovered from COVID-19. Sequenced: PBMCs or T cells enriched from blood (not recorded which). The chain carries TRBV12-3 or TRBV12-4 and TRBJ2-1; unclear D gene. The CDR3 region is CASSFTRSNEQFF. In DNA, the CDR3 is TGTGCCAGCAGTTTCACCCGGTCCAATGAGCAGTTCTTC.